These 25 T cell receptor beta chains were all obtained from the same sample, sequenced in a study of shared clonotypes between healthy human individuals. Profiling relied on immunoSEQ multiplex PCR, and the TCRdb table lists in-frame clones only, not all of them. The data contain more than 2 million clones, roughly 95% of them seen just once; the ten biggest clones take up 0.85% to 1.3%. CD8 cells regarded as naive lacked CD45RO, were positively chosen for CCR7, and omitted terminally differentiated effector memory CD45RA+ cells. The source material was naive CD8+ T cells sorted from blood. The receptors shown here come from a man in his late teens or twenties in good health.

The CDR3 loop is CASTFRGLRFANTGELFF. In nucleotides, the CDR3 is TGTGCCAGCACTTTCAGAGGGCTTCGATTCGCGAACACCGGGGAGCTGTTTTTT. The genes are TRBV28 and TRBJ2-2; tentative D call: TRBD2 (5 bases). The CDR3 has 18 amino acids. Trimming removed 7 bases from V and 0 bases from J, with 21 bases in between. The germline V gene encodes CDR1 MDHEN and CDR2 SYDVKM.

V and J are TRBV9 and TRBJ2-1, with a weak D call TRBD1 (6 bases). The germline CDR1 and CDR2 sequences are SGDLS and YYNGEE. V was pared by 1 base and J by 8 bases, with 16 bases between. This CDR3 is built from 15 residues. In DNA form, the CDR3 reads TGTGCCAGCAGCGTAAATCAGGGGTCGACGTATGAGCAGTTCTTC. It specifies CASSVNQGSTYEQFF.

A remark on this clone: Other DNA sequences in the same sample also yield this CDR3. The V and J genes are TRBV9 and TRBJ2-7; 7 nucleotides agree with TRBD2. Germline CDR1 and CDR2: SGDLS and YYNGEE. The CDR3 has 14 residues. The junction had 4 bases not matched to a gene; V was cut back by 0 bases and J by 4 bases. CDR3: CASSVGDYSYEQYF. The CDR3, as DNA: TGTGCCAGCAGCGTAGGGGACTACTCATACGAGCAGTACTTC.

The V call is TRBV9, the J call TRBJ2-2, with TRBD2 matching 14 bases. The CDR3 consists of 18 residues. CDR1 is SGDLS, CDR2 YYNGEE, per germline. Unmatched junction bases numbered 11, after V lost 4 bases and J lost 6 bases. CDR3 nucleotide sequence: TGTGCCAGCAGCCTCCAGGGGACTAGCGGGAGCGGGGCCGGGGAGCTGTTTTTT. It yields the protein CASSLQGTSGSGAGELFF.

In DNA form, the CDR3 reads TGCGCCAGCAGCCAAGAAACCCCTTCGGACACCAACAATGAGCAGTTCTTC. Residues: CASSQETPSDTNNEQFF. This chain connects TRBV4-3 to TRBJ2-1; a weak D match, TRBD1 (5 bases). The CDR3 length is 17 residues. V lost 0 bases, J lost 5 bases, and 17 bases lay in between. Germline values: CDR1 LGHNA, CDR2 YSLEER.

A single count supports this clone. The sample holds other DNA sequences that translate to the same CDR3. The chain links TRBV13 to TRBJ2-3; no reliable D call. This CDR3 spans 14 amino acids. Trimming cost V 1 base and J 2 bases, with 7 bases left between them. Germline CDR1 and CDR2: PRHDT and FYEKMQ (reference sequence). The CDR3 nucleotides read TGTGCCAGCAGCTTAGAGGGCCCCACAGATACGCAGTATTTT. It encodes CASSLEGPTDTQYF.

V gene TRBV13 combines with J gene TRBJ2-7; D unclear. Per the germline V gene, CDR1 is PRHDT and CDR2 is FYEKMQ (reference sequence). Between the trimmed V and J ends, which lost 1 base and 2 bases, there was a span of 12 bases. CDR3 size: 15 residues. The CDR3 DNA reads as TGTGCCAGCAGCTTAGAGGCAGCGAACCCCTACGAGCAGTACTTC. Its translation: CASSLEAANPYEQYF.

V and J are TRBV11-3 and TRBJ2-3, with D tentatively TRBD1 (5 bases). Per germline, CDR1 SGHNT and CDR2 YENEEA. The germline V and J ends were trimmed by 3 bases and 2 bases, with 12 bases remaining between them. The CDR3 runs 15 residues. The CDR3 reads CASSLSQDLTDTQYF. CDR3 coding DNA: TGTGCCAGCAGCTTGTCACAGGACCTCACAGATACGCAGTATTTT.

The chain recombines TRBV12-2 with TRBJ2-2; TRBD2 reflects the table's D call only, with no check against the DNA. TRBV12-2 is a pseudogene locus. The CDR3 is 20 amino acids. CDR3 nucleotides: TGTGCAAGTCGCTTAATAGTGACTAGCGGGGGACGATTACCCCCCGGGGAGCTGTTTTTT. Its translation: CASRLIVTSGGRLPPGELFF.

The genes are TRBV5-6 and TRBJ2-2, with D unresolved. Germline V CDR1 and CDR2: SGHDT, YYEEEE. Trimming removed 0 bases at V and 6 bases at J, with 6 bases between. The CDR3 consists of 13 residues. This CDR3 is CASSLALAGELFF. The DNA for the CDR3 is TGTGCCAGCAGCTTGGCGCTAGCCGGGGAGCTGTTTTTT.

This rearrangement joins TRBV7-9 to TRBJ2-5; a weak D match, TRBD2 (6 bases). This CDR3 region has 13 residues. With 3 bases removed from V and 4 bases from J, the gap between germline ends came to 9 bases. Germline lookup yields CDR1 SEHNR and CDR2 FQNEAQ (reference sequence). In nucleotides, the CDR3 is TGTGCCAGCAGCTTCACGGGGGTAGAGACCCAGTACTTC. This sequence encodes CASSFTGVETQYF. The full variable domain, completed using reference TRBV7-9 and TRBJ2-5, is DTGVSQNPRHKITKRGQNVTFRCDPISEHNRLYWYRQTLGQGPEFLTYFQNEAQLEKSRLLSDRFSAERPKGSFSTLEIQRTEQGDSAMYLCASSFTGVETQYFGPGTRLLVL.

The chain carries TRBV7-9 and TRBJ2-7, with 8 bases that match TRBD1. Per germline, CDR1 SEHNR and CDR2 FQNEAQ (reference sequence). Trimming removed 5 bases from V and 3 bases from J; junction bases left unmatched: 9. The CDR3 sequence is 15 residues long. The CDR3 DNA reads TGTGCCAGCAGCGTCGGACAGGGAAGTGACTACGAGCAGTACTTC. The encoded protein is CASSVGQGSDYEQYF.

Turning to this clone: Different DNA sequences within this sample yield the same CDR3. The chain uses TRBV20-1 and TRBJ2-7; D gene unclear. With 5 bases removed from V and 0 bases from J, the gap between germline ends came to 5 bases. Germline V gene lookup returns CDR1 DFQATT and CDR2 SNEGSKA (reference sequence). The CDR3 is 11 residues long. The CDR3 here is CSASNSYEQYF. The CDR3 region has the DNA TGCAGTGCTTCCAACTCCTACGAGCAGTACTTC.

The V and J genes are TRBV2 and TRBJ2-7; D may match TRBD1 or TRBD2 (6 bases each). The CDR3 contains 13 residues. Trimming took off 4 bases at V and 6 bases at J, with 13 bases between the two ends. Germline V lookup: CDR1 SNHLY, CDR2 FYNNEI. In DNA form, the CDR3 reads TGTGCCAGCAGTGTCTTCGGGGGCGGCGAGCAGTACTTC. Its protein is CASSVFGGGEQYF.

The rearrangement joins TRBV7-8 to TRBJ2-5, with 7 bases fitting TRBD2. Germline lookup yields CDR1 SGHVS and CDR2 FQNEAQ. This CDR3 has 17 residues. V was clipped by 5 bases and J by 0 bases; unmatched bases: 12. Written as DNA, the CDR3 is TGTGCCAGCAGCCCGCGGCTAGCGGAGACTTACCAAGAGACCCAGTACTTC. Protein sequence: CASSPRLAETYQETQYF. Full variable domain (outside the CDR3, taken from reference TRBV7-8 and TRBJ2-5): GAGVSQSPRYKVAKRGQDVALRCDPISGHVSLFWYQQALGQGPEFLTYFQNEAQLDKSGLPSDRFFAERPEGSVSTLKIQRTQQEDSAVYLCASSPRLAETYQETQYFGPGTRLLVL.

The CDR3 DNA is TGTGCCAGCAGCGTAGCTTCCAGGGGCTACGAGCAGTACTTC. Its translation: CASSVASRGYEQYF. The chain couples TRBV9 to TRBJ2-7; the D gene is possibly TRBD1 (6 bases). V lost 0 bases to trimming and J lost 3 bases, with 10 bases between them. Germline loops: CDR1 SGDLS, CDR2 YYNGEE. CDR3 length: 14 residues.

The chain is built from TRBV29-1 and TRBJ2-7; D call uncertain. From germline, CDR1 is SQVTM and CDR2 ANQGSEA. V lost 7 bases, J lost 4 bases, and 17 bases lay in between. CDR3 length: 13 amino acids. This chain's CDR3 is CSATSDVGYEQYF. For the CDR3, the DNA is TGCAGCGCCACCTCGGACGTGGGTTACGAGCAGTACTTC.

This chain links TRBV5-6 with TRBJ2-3, with D tentatively TRBD1 or TRBD2 (6 bases each). V was pared by 4 bases and J by 1 base, with 7 bases between. This CDR3 region has 13 residues. Looked up from germline, CDR1 is SGHDT and CDR2 is YYEEEE. The CDR3 protein is CASSRGGTDTQYF. The CDR3 nucleotides are TGTGCCAGCAGCAGGGGGGGCACAGATACGCAGTATTTT.

The chain carries TRBV6-5 and TRBJ2-3; D gene uncertain. The ends were cut back, 2 bases at V and 3 bases at J, with 6 bases in the middle. Germline V gene sequence: CDR1 MNHEY, CDR2 SVGAGI. This CDR3 is built from 13 residues. CDR3 sequence (DNA): TGTGCCAGCAGTTACGACACTACAGATACGCAGTATTTT. This translates into CASSYDTTDTQYF.

This chain joins TRBV4-1 and TRBJ2-2, with 9 positions matching TRBD1. Germline V gives CDR1 MGHRA, CDR2 YSYEKL. Trimming removed 8 bases from V and 4 bases from J; junction bases left unmatched: 5. This CDR3 is 14 amino acids long. The CDR3 DNA reads TGCGCCAGCGAACAGGGGGCCTTCACCGGGGAGCTGTTTTTT. This translates into CASEQGAFTGELFF.

This clone showed up just a few times. Other DNA sequences in this specimen translate into the identical CDR3. CDR3 amino acids: CASSLAGERDTEAFF. The CDR3 DNA reads TGTGCCAGCAGCTTGGCAGGGGAGAGGGACACTGAAGCTTTCTTT. The chain combines TRBV5-8 with TRBJ1-1, with D possibly matching TRBD1 (6 bases). CDR1 SGHTS and CDR2 YDEGEE come from the germline V gene. This CDR3 has 15 amino acids. V dropped 0 bases and J dropped 3 bases, with 12 bases sitting between them.

The rearrangement links TRBV6-5 to TRBJ2-3; D not certain. The length of the CDR3 is 13 residues. Trimming shortened V by 5 bases and J by 6 bases, and 12 bases separated the two germline ends. Germline lookup yields CDR1 MNHEY and CDR2 SVGAGI. The CDR3 loop reads CASSLTNGDTQYF. CDR3 DNA: TGTGCCAGCAGTCTAACTAACGGGGATACGCAGTATTTT.

As regards this clone: The same CDR3 is also encoded by other DNA sequences in this sample. The CDR3 DNA sequence: TGTGCCAGCAGCCCAGGGACTAGCTACGAGCAGTACTTC. It is translated as CASSPGTSYEQYF. The J gene is TRBJ2-7, the V gene TRBV7-9, with 8 bases that match TRBD2. The CDR3 length is 13 residues. CDR1 and CDR2 (germline): SEHNR, FQNEAQ (reference sequence). The V gene end was trimmed by 5 bases and the J gene end by 3 bases; junction bases not matched to a gene: 3.

The rearrangement joins TRBV5-1 to TRBJ1-6, with D possibly being TRBD1 (5 bases). The length of the CDR3 is 14 residues. The germline V gene has CDR1 SGHRS and CDR2 YFSETQ. Trimming stripped 0 bases from V and 10 bases from J, with 11 bases between. CDR3 DNA sequence: TGCGCCAGCAGCTTGGAAGGGGATGGGTCACCCCTCCACTTT. This sequence encodes CASSLEGDGSPLHF.

This clone was seen a single time. The gene calls are TRBV29-1 and TRBJ2-7, with a weak D call TRBD1 (6 bases). The germline V gene has CDR1 SQVTM and CDR2 ANQGSEA. The CDR3 is 12 residues long. The V end lost 0 bases, the J end lost 6 bases, and 9 bases lay between the germline ends. The CDR3 nucleotides read TGCAGCGTTGAAGATTCAGGGGTCGAGCAGTACTTC. Encoded protein: CSVEDSGVEQYF.